The clone carrying this TCR beta chain has at least ten counts. The data originate from a study of CD8 T cells in ankylosing spondylitis. The CDR3 spans 15 residues. V was cut by 4 bases and J by 0 bases, with 12 bases left in between. Germline loops: CDR1 MNHEY, CDR2 SMNVEV (reference sequence). TCRdb re-derived calls from the 5' RACE reads in MiXCR, one entry per CDR3 protein. The sample has 120,000 to 150,000 distinct CDR3 sequences, 7% to 10% seen once. The TCR originated in a male donor with ankylosing spondylitis. The chain has TRBV27 and TRBJ1-1; tentatively, D is TRBD1 (6 bases). Sequenced input: synovial fluid, either unsorted or a sorted T cell fraction (not recorded which). CDR3 in amino acids: CASSSRGYLNTEAFF. CDR3 coding DNA: TGTGCCAGCAGTTCCAGGGGTTACCTGAACACTGAAGCTTTCTTT.